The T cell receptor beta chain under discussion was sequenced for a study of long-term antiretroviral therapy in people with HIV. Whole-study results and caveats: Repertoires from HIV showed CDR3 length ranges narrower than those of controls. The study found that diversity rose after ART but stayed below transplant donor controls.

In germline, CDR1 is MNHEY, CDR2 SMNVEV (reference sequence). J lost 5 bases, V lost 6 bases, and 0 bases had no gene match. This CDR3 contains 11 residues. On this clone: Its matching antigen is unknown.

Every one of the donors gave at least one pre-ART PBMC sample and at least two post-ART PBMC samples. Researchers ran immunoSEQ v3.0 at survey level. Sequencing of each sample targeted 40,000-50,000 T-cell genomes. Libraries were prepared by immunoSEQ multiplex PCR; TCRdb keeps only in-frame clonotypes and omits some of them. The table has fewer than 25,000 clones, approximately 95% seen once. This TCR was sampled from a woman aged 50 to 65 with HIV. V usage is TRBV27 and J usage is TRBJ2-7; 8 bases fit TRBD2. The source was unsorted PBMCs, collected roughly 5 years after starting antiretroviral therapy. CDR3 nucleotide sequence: TGTGCCAGCAGGACTAGCGACGAGCAGTACTTC. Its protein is CASRTSDEQYF.